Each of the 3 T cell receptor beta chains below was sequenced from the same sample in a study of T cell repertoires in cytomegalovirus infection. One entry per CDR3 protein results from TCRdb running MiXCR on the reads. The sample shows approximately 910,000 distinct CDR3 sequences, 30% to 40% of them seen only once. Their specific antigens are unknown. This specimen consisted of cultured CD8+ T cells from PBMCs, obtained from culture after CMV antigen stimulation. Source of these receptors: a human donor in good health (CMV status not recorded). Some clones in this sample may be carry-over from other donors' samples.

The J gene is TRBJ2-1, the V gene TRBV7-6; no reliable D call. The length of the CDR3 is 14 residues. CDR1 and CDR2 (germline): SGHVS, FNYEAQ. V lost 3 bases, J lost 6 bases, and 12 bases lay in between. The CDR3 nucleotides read TGTGCCAGCAGCTTGTTAGAAATAAGCAATGAGCAGTTCTTC. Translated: CASSLLEISNEQFF. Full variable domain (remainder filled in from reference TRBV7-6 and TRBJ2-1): GAGVSQSPRYKVTKRGQDVALRCDPISGHVSLYWYRQALGQGPEFLTYFNYEAQQDKSGLPNDRFSAERPEGSISTLTIQRTEQRDSAMYRCASSLLEISNEQFFGPGTRLTVL.

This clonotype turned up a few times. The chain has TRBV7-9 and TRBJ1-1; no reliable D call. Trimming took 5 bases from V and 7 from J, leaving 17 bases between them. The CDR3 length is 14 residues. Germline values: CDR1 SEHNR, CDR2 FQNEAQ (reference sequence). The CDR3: CASSLPDGRGEAFF. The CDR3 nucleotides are TGTGCCAGCAGCCTCCCGGATGGGCGGGGTGAAGCTTTCTTT.

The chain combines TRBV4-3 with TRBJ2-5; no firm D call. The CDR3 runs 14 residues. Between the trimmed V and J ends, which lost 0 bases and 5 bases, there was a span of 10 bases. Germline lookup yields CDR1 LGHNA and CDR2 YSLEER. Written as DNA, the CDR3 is TGCGCCAGCAGCCAAGAGGCCAGCTCGGAGACCCAGTACTTC. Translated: CASSQEASSETQYF.